One sample yielded the 24 T cell receptor beta chains listed below, sequenced in a study of T cells in Graves' hyperthyroidism and ophthalmopathy. RNA transcripts gave rise to amplified TCR beta CDR3 regions. First-round RT-PCR targeting the TCR CDR3 was performed with the HTBI primer set. One entry per CDR3 protein, called by TCRdb with MiXCR from the multiplex PCR reads. The data hold hundreds of thousands of distinct CDR3 sequences, with approximately 15% observed a single time. Sequencing used blood. The source is a woman aged 25 to 39 with Graves' hyperthyroidism that later progressed to Graves' ophthalmopathy.

J is TRBJ1-5 and V is TRBV29-1; perhaps TRBD1 as D (5 bases). The CDR3 is 13 residues long. Germline V gene lookup returns CDR1 SQVTM and CDR2 ANQGSEA. V lost 3 bases and J 2 bases, leaving 8 bases between the germline ends. In DNA, the CDR3 is TGCAGCGTTGAGGCGGGGCGCAATCAGCCCCAGCATTTT. It translates to CSVEAGRNQPQHF.

Ten or more counts support this clonotype. The V call is TRBV28, the J call TRBJ1-5; D unresolved. CDR3 size: 14 residues. In germline, CDR1 is MDHEN, CDR2 SYDVKM. V lost 7 bases to trimming and J lost 5 bases, with 15 bases between them. DNA of the CDR3: TGTGCCAGCAAGGGCTTGGGCACGGATCAGCCCCAGCATTTT. Amino acid sequence: CASKGLGTDQPQHF.

In its sample, this clonotype was seen many times. The chain links TRBV7-9 to TRBJ1-1; D is undetermined. Trimming shortened V by 2 bases and J by 13 bases, and 14 bases separated the two germline ends. This CDR3 is 12 amino acids long. CDR1 is SEHNR and CDR2 is FQNEAQ in the germline V gene (reference sequence). The CDR3: CASSLLIETGFF. As DNA, the CDR3 is TGTGCCAGCAGCTTATTAATTGAAACGGGTTTCTTT.

The V call is TRBV15, the J call TRBJ1-3, with D unresolved. Germline CDR1 reads LNHNV; CDR2 reads YYDKDF (reference sequence). This CDR3 spans 15 amino acids. V lost 1 base and J 2 bases, leaving 9 bases between the germline ends. The CDR3 coding sequence is TGTGCCACCAGCAGAGTGTTGGCAACTGGAAACACCATATATTTT. It codes for CATSRVLATGNTIYF.

This rearrangement joins TRBV7-2 to TRBJ2-7; possible D gene TRBD1, 5 bases. The ends were cut back, 2 bases at V and 6 bases at J, with 8 bases in the middle. The germline CDR1 and CDR2 sequences are SGHTA and FQGNSA. This CDR3 is built from 12 residues. In nucleotides, the CDR3 is TGTGCCAGCAGCTTACAGGGATTCGAGCAGTACTTC. Amino acid sequence: CASSLQGFEQYF.

This clonotype was recorded a few times. The V gene is TRBV28, the J gene TRBJ2-4, with 8 positions matching TRBD1. This CDR3 has 15 amino acids. J lost 7 bases, V lost 2 bases, and 7 bases had no gene match. CDR1 and CDR2 from the germline V gene are MDHEN and SYDVKM. CDR3 sequence: CASSLETGVANIQYF. The CDR3 DNA reads as TGTGCCAGCAGTTTAGAGACAGGGGTAGCGAACATTCAGTACTTC.

This clonotype was observed at least ten times. This rearrangement joins TRBV12-3 or TRBV12-4 to TRBJ1-2; no clear D gene. V lost 7 bases and J lost 0, with 6 bases in between. The CDR3 loop spans 12 amino acids. The CDR3 sequence is CASTSANYGYTF. The CDR3 coding sequence is TGTGCCAGCACCTCAGCTAACTATGGCTACACCTTC.

This clonotype was detected only a few times. The chain has TRBV12-3 or TRBV12-4 and TRBJ2-7; 13 bases are a match to TRBD2. J lost 3 bases, V lost 8 bases, and 10 bases had no gene match. The CDR3 has 16 residues. CDR3 sequence reads: CASGYSTSGRLYEQYF. CDR3 in DNA: TGTGCCAGCGGTTATTCGACTAGCGGGAGGCTCTACGAGCAGTACTTC.

This clonotype was picked up many times. A junction boundary mismatches the germline segment, possibly from a read error. CDR3 region: CASSIEEKTEAFF. The DNA for the CDR3 is TGTGCCAGCAGCATAGAGGAGAAGACTGAAGCTTTCTTT. The chain uses TRBV11-2 and TRBJ1-1; no definite D call. CDR3 size: 13 residues. Germline lookup yields CDR1 SGHAT and CDR2 FQNNGV.

This clonotype was seen ten or more times. This rearrangement joins TRBV3-1 to TRBJ2-3; D is unresolved. CDR1 is LGHDT and CDR2 is YNNKEL in the germline V gene (reference sequence). The CDR3 is 16 amino acids. V lost 1 base, J lost 0 bases, and 11 bases lay in between. CDR3 in DNA: TGTGCCAGCAGCCAAGCAACGGACCTGAGCACAGATACGCAGTATTTT. This gives the protein CASSQATDLSTDTQYF.

As concerns this clonotype: The junction shows a germline mismatch at one end, possibly a read error. The rearrangement joins TRBV30 to TRBJ1-1, with D possibly being TRBD1 (5 bases). CDR3 size: 11 residues. Germline CDR1 reads GTSNPN; CDR2 reads SVGIG (reference sequence). CDR3 DNA sequence: TGTGCCTGCCAAGATACAGGTGAAGCTCTCTTT. Translating it yields CACQDTGEALF. The full variable domain, in which reference TRBV30 and TRBJ1-1 provide the parts outside the CDR3, is SQTIHQWPATLVQPVGSPLSLECTVEGTSNPNLYWYRQAAGRGLQLLFYSVGIGQISSEVPQNLSASRPQDRQFILSSKKLLLSDSGFYLCACQDTGEALFGQGTRLTVV.

Regarding this clonotype: This may be a read error: a much more frequent sequence differs by one nucleotide. J is TRBJ2-5 and V is TRBV7-2, with D possibly being TRBD1 or TRBD2 (7 bases each). Between the trimmed V and J ends, which lost 7 bases and 5 bases, there was a span of 26 bases. Germline V gene lookup returns CDR1 SGHTA and CDR2 FQGNSA. The CDR3 is made up of 17 amino acids. CDR3 coding DNA: TGTGCCAGCAACAAACCGCGGGACAGCGGGATCGGGGAGACCCAGTACTTC. This sequence encodes CASNKPRDSGIGETQYF.

This clonotype was counted ten times or more. The chain recombines TRBV29-1 with TRBJ2-1; tentatively, D is TRBD1 (6 bases). Germline V CDR1 and CDR2: SQVTM, ANQGSEA. The CDR3 extends over 13 amino acids. Trimming took 3 bases from V and 3 from J, leaving 9 bases between them. CDR3 protein: CSVDSGVYNEQFF. CDR3 coding DNA: TGCAGCGTTGATTCAGGGGTCTACAATGAGCAGTTCTTC.

Concerning this clonotype: With a much larger clone just one base away, this may be a read error. The chain employs TRBV5-1 and TRBJ1-1, with D possibly TRBD1 on 5 matching bases. The CDR3 runs to 14 residues. Germline CDR1 SGHRS, CDR2 YFSETQ. The CDR3 sequence: CTSSFDSMNTEAFF. Here the CDR3 DNA reads TGCACCAGCAGCTTTGACAGCATGAACACTGAAGCTTTCTTT.

Remarks on this clonotype: Without the conserved terminal phenylalanine or tryptophan, this CDR3 likely stems from a read error. The chain links TRBV12-3 or TRBV12-4 to TRBJ2-6, with 10 positions matching TRBD1. CDR3 length: 18 residues. Germline trimming cut 3 bases from V and 2 bases from J; bases unmatched to any gene: 7. The CDR3 loop reads CASSLGQGKIPGANVLTS. The CDR3 DNA is TGTGCCAGCAGTTTGGGACAGGGGAAAATCCCTGGGGCCAACGTCCTGACTTCC.

In regard to this clonotype: Germline and junction disagree at one end, which may indicate a read error. The chain recombines TRBV12-3 or TRBV12-4 with TRBJ2-3; D is perhaps TRBD2 (5 bases). CDR3 length: 17 amino acids. The CDR3 nucleotides read TGTGCCAGCAGTGGACGAGCGCCCGCCCCTAGCACAGATACGCAGGATTTT. Its protein product is CASSGRAPAPSTDTQDF.

V usage is TRBV24-1 and J usage is TRBJ2-1, with 7 bases aligning to TRBD1. The CDR3 spans 16 residues. V lost 1 base and J lost 8; bases outside the gene matches: 10. CDR1 KGHDR and CDR2 SFDVKD come from the germline V gene. The CDR3 is CATSDFSGGVLHEQFF. For the CDR3, the DNA is TGTGCCACCAGTGATTTTTCAGGGGGTGTCCTTCATGAGCAGTTCTTC.

Many counts were recorded for this clonotype. This chain links TRBV2 with TRBJ1-1, with D perhaps TRBD1 (5 bases). Germline V gene data show CDR1 as SNHLY and CDR2 as FYNNEI. The CDR3 is 15 residues long. V shed 3 bases and J shed 1 base, with 12 bases lying between them. The CDR3 here is CASSEGGGGNTEAFF. In DNA, the CDR3 is TGTGCCAGCAGTGAGGGGGGGGGGGGGAACACTGAAGCTTTCTTT.

This clonotype was counted ten times or more. The chain has TRBV24-1 and TRBJ1-2; no definite D call. Trimming shortened V by 4 bases and J by 4 bases, and 15 bases separated the two germline ends. Germline CDR1 and CDR2: KGHDR and SFDVKD. This CDR3 region has 15 residues. CDR3 sequence: CATSDRTGRGYGYTF. The CDR3 DNA sequence: TGTGCCACCAGTGACCGGACGGGCCGGGGCTATGGCTACACCTTC.

The chain is built from TRBV7-9 and TRBJ2-5, with 12 bases matching TRBD2. The CDR3 spans 21 residues. Trimming removed 0 bases from V and 1 base from J; junction bases left unmatched: 15. The germline CDR1 and CDR2 sequences are SEHNR and FQNEAQ (reference sequence). The CDR3 sequence is CASSLALSSVPGLAGQETQYF. As DNA, the CDR3 is TGTGCCAGCAGCTTAGCGCTTTCCTCGGTACCGGGACTAGCGGGCCAAGAGACCCAGTACTTC.

This clonotype has a single count. Written as DNA, the CDR3 is TGTGCCAGCGGGGGGGACCCCTACGAGCAGTACTTC. This encodes CASGGDPYEQYF. The rearrangement joins TRBV2 to TRBJ2-7, with 7 bases identical to TRBD2. CDR1 and CDR2 from the germline V gene are SNHLY and FYNNEI. Trimming removed 8 bases from V and 2 bases from J; junction bases left unmatched: 3. The CDR3 sequence is 12 residues long.

The chain joins TRBV3-1 to TRBJ2-4; 10 bases agree with TRBD2. Unmatched junction bases numbered 5, after V lost 1 base and J lost 2 bases. CDR3 length equals 17 residues. Germline lookup yields CDR1 LGHDT and CDR2 YNNKEL (reference sequence). The CDR3 nucleotides are TGTGCCAGCAGCCAAGGCCTAGCGGGAGTTTCCAAAAACATTCAGTACTTC. Residues: CASSQGLAGVSKNIQYF.

The V call is TRBV7-9, the J call TRBJ1-1, with a possible D match to TRBD1 (6 bases). The CDR3 consists of 13 residues. V was pared by 5 bases and J by 11 bases, with 18 bases between. Germline lookup yields CDR1 SEHNR and CDR2 FQNEAQ (reference sequence). CDR3 protein: CASSKPGHSDAFF. The CDR3, as DNA: TGTGCCAGCAGCAAGCCGGGACACTCGGACGCTTTCTTT.

This clonotype came up many times. The rearrangement joins TRBV6-2 or TRBV6-3 to TRBJ1-1; tentatively, D is TRBD1 (6 bases). This CDR3 contains 14 residues. Germline CDR1 and CDR2: MNHEY and SVGEGT. V was trimmed by 2 bases and J by 3 bases, leaving 10 bases between them. The CDR3 sequence: CASSYGRGYTEAFF. Here the CDR3 DNA reads TGTGCCAGCAGTTACGGCAGGGGATACACTGAAGCTTTCTTT.